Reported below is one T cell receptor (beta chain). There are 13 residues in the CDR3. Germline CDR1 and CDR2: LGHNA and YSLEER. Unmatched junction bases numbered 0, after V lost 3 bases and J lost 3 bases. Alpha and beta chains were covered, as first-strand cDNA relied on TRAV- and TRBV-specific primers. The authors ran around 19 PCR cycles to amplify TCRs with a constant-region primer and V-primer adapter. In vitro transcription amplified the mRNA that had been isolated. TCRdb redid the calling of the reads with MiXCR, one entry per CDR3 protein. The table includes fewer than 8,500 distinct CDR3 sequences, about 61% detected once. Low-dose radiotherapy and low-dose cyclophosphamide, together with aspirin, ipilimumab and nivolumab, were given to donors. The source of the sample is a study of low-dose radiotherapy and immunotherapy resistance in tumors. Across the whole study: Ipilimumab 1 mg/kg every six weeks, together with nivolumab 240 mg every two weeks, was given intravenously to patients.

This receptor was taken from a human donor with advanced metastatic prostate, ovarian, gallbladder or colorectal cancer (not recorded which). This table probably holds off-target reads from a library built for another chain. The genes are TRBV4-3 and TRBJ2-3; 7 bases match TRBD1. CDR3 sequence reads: CASSQGQTDTQYF. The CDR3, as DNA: TGCGCCAGCAGCCAGGGACAGACAGATACGCAGTATTTT.